These 21 T cell receptor beta chains share one sample of origin, sequenced in a study of blood T cell repertoires in COVID-19. Libraries were prepared by immunoSEQ multiplex PCR; TCRdb keeps only in-frame clonotypes and omits some of them. The data hold about 230,000 clones, with over 70% observed a single time. What was sequenced was peripheral blood. The receptor source for this set is a woman older than 75 with acute or convalescent COVID-19.

This clone occurred a few times. This chain's CDR3 is CASSLSSAVPQETQYF. Written as DNA, the CDR3 is TGTGCCAGCAGTTTATCATCGGCGGTACCCCAAGAGACCCAGTACTTC. The genes are TRBV27 and TRBJ2-5; D is ambiguous. From germline, CDR1 is MNHEY and CDR2 SMNVEV (reference sequence). The V end lost 0 bases, the J end lost 1 base, and 12 bases lay between the germline ends. The CDR3 runs to 16 residues.

The chain combines TRBV2 with TRBJ1-3; TRBD1 matches 9 bases. The J segment lost 0 bases and the V segment lost 8 bases, leaving 2 bases of the junction unmatched. This CDR3 is 14 amino acids long. Per germline, CDR1 SNHLY and CDR2 FYNNEI. DNA of the CDR3: TGTGCCAGCGGGGACAGGGCCTCTGGAAACACCATATATTTT. Amino acids: CASGDRASGNTIYF. Combining the CDR3 with reference TRBV2 and TRBJ1-3 gives the whole variable domain EPEVTQTPSHQVTQMGQEVILRCVPISNHLYFYWYRQILGQKVEFLVSFYNNEISEKSEIFDDQFSVERPDGSNFTLKIRSTKLEDSAMYFCASGDRASGNTIYFGEGSWLTVV.

The chain has TRBV5-4 and TRBJ2-1; 7 bases line up with TRBD1. With V trimmed by 0 bases and J by 5 bases, 5 bases remained unmatched. Germline CDR1 is SGHNT and CDR2 is YYREEE (reference sequence). The CDR3 spans 15 residues. For the CDR3, the DNA is TGTGCCAGCAGCTTGGGGGCAGGGGGAGACAATGAGCAGTTCTTC. It is translated as CASSLGAGGDNEQFF.

The gene calls are TRBV30 and TRBJ1-6, with unresolved D. This CDR3 region has 16 residues. Germline CDR1 is GTSNPN and CDR2 is SVGIG (reference sequence). With 0 bases removed from V and 2 bases from J, the gap between germline ends came to 11 bases. This chain's CDR3 is CAWSVGRNAYNSPLHF. Written as DNA, the CDR3 is TGTGCCTGGAGTGTTGGGAGGAATGCCTATAATTCACCCCTCCACTTT.

This chain uses TRBV7-3 with TRBJ1-6; 10 bases are a match to TRBD1. CDR3 size: 15 residues. V gave up 1 base and J gave up 9 bases; unmatched junction bases: 3. Germline V lookup: CDR1 SGHTA, CDR2 FQGTGA. The chain's CDR3 is CASSLRTGGSSPLHF. The DNA for the CDR3 is TGTGCCAGCAGCTTAAGGACAGGGGGAAGTTCACCCCTCCACTTT.

CDR3 nucleotide sequence: TGTGCCAGTAGTATAGAACTAGAATCCTGCCCAGAGACCCAGTACTTC. It encodes CASSIELESCPETQYF. The V and J genes are TRBV19 and TRBJ2-5; D is possibly TRBD2 (5 bases). The CDR3 extends over 16 amino acids. V was pared by 0 bases and J by 4 bases, with 15 bases between. Germline V gene lookup returns CDR1 LNHDA and CDR2 SQIVND (reference sequence).

The chain employs TRBV6-4 and TRBJ1-2; TRBD1 aligns across 10 bases. The germline gives CDR1 MRHNA, CDR2 SNTAGT. J gave up 4 bases and V 6 bases, and 11 bases lay outside the gene matches. This CDR3 has 16 residues. The CDR3 DNA sequence: TGTGCCAGCAGCAAATCCGGGACAGGGGAGAGCTATGGCTACACCTTC. Translated: CASSKSGTGESYGYTF.

The CDR3 nucleotides read TGCGCCAGCAGTCAATGGTGTCCCGTCCCGACAGGGAGACATTTACGGGTCTACGAGCAGTACTTC. Encoded protein: CASSQWCPVPTGRHLRVYEQYF. The chain uses TRBV23-1 and TRBJ2-7, with TRBD1 matching over 7 bases. TRBV23-1 is identified as an open reading frame with a role that is uncertain. The CDR3 is 22 residues long. J gave up 3 bases and V 1 base, and 27 bases lay outside the gene matches.

The rearrangement joins TRBV12-3 or TRBV12-4 to TRBJ2-7; D not certain. The V end was cut by 3 bases, the J end by 1 base, with 7 bases between. The CDR3 length is 13 residues. CDR3 DNA sequence: TGTGCCAGCAGTTTTGAGGTTTCCTACGAGCAGTACTTC. Encoded protein: CASSFEVSYEQYF.

The genes are TRBV5-1 and TRBJ1-2; tentative D call: TRBD1 (6 bases). With 0 bases removed from V and 4 bases from J, the gap between germline ends came to 10 bases. This CDR3 comprises 14 residues. Germline values: CDR1 SGHRS, CDR2 YFSETQ. CDR3 loop: CASSLDGGAYGYTF. The CDR3 nucleotides are TGCGCCAGCAGCTTGGATGGGGGCGCCTATGGCTACACCTTC.

The J gene is TRBJ1-5, the V gene TRBV19, with 7 bases matching TRBD1. This CDR3 comprises 15 residues. CDR1 and CDR2 (germline): LNHDA, SQIVND (reference sequence). V dropped 7 bases and J dropped 3; count of bases not matched to a gene: 9. The chain's CDR3 is CASTPGGTVNQPQHF. As DNA, the CDR3 is TGTGCCAGTACCCCGGGGGGGACAGTCAATCAGCCCCAGCATTTT. The full variable domain, its missing parts supplied by reference TRBV19 and TRBJ1-5, is DGGITQSPKYLFRKEGQNVTLSCEQNLNHDAMYWYRQDPGQGLRLIYYSQIVNDFQKGDIAEGYSVSREKKESFPLTVTSAQKNPTAFYLCASTPGGTVNQPQHFGDGTRLSIL.

V and J are TRBV6-6 and TRBJ2-1, with TRBD2 matching 8 bases. The J segment lost 1 base and the V segment lost 4 bases, leaving 6 bases of the junction unmatched. The CDR3 contains 16 residues. Germline values: CDR1 MNHNY, CDR2 SVGAGI (reference sequence). The CDR3 protein is CASSWAIAGSYNEQFF. The CDR3 DNA follows: TGTGCCAGCAGTTGGGCTATAGCGGGGTCCTACAATGAGCAGTTCTTC.

This clone is a singleton in its sample. V is TRBV20-1 and J is TRBJ1-2; TRBD1 aligns across 8 bases. CDR3 length equals 14 residues. The V gene's germline CDR1 is DFQATT and CDR2 SNEGSKA (reference sequence). Losses at the gene ends were 3 bases for V and 2 bases for J; bases not matched to a gene: 5. CDR3 DNA: TGCAGTGCTAGTCAGGGGGCTAAGAACTATGGCTACACCTTC. This codes for CSASQGAKNYGYTF.

V gene TRBV5-6 combines with J gene TRBJ2-1; 7 bases map to TRBD1. The CDR3 consists of 16 residues. Germline CDR1 SGHDT, CDR2 YYEEEE. The ends lost 0 bases at V and 3 bases at J; junction bases unmatched: 6. CDR3 in DNA: TGTGCCAGCAGCTTGGAGCGAGGGGGCGTCTACAATGAGCAGTTCTTC. Translating it yields CASSLERGGVYNEQFF.

This clone has more than one count but fewer than ten. The chain recombines TRBV19 with TRBJ2-3; TRBD1 aligns across 8 bases. Unmatched junction bases numbered 4, after V lost 2 bases and J lost 6 bases. The CDR3 length is 14 residues. The germline V gene has CDR1 LNHDA and CDR2 SQIVND (reference sequence). The CDR3: CASSIQGAGDTQYF. Here the CDR3 DNA reads TGTGCCAGTAGTATACAGGGGGCTGGGGATACGCAGTATTTT.

The chain carries TRBV28 and TRBJ2-1, with D possibly being TRBD2 (6 bases). Trimming pared 3 bases from V and 8 bases from J, leaving 20 bases between. CDR1 MDHEN and CDR2 SYDVKM come from the germline V gene. This CDR3 has 16 residues. CDR3 DNA sequence: TGTGCCAGCAGTTTCCCCGGGACTTTACGTTTAGATGAGCAGTTCTTC. The encoded protein is CASSFPGTLRLDEQFF.

V is TRBV27 and J is TRBJ1-1, with 10 positions matching TRBD1. Germline-derived CDR1 and CDR2 are MNHEY and SMNVEV (reference sequence). The V gene end was trimmed by 0 bases and the J gene end by 1 base; junction bases not matched to a gene: 5. The CDR3 length is 17 residues. In DNA, the CDR3 is TGTGCCAGCAGTTTATCCGGGACAGGGGTTCCGAACACTGAAGCTTTCTTT. Its protein product is CASSLSGTGVPNTEAFF.

The chain carries TRBV19 and TRBJ2-2; 15 bases align to TRBD2. The CDR3 contains 17 residues. The V gene end was trimmed by 5 bases and the J gene end by 6 bases; junction bases not matched to a gene: 7. In germline, CDR1 is LNHDA, CDR2 SQIVND (reference sequence). Here the CDR3 DNA reads TGTGCCAGTAGTCCGCTCGGACTAGCGGGAGGGGCCGGGGAGCTGTTTTTT. This sequence encodes CASSPLGLAGGAGELFF.

The V and J genes are TRBV6-1 and TRBJ1-1; D gene ambiguous. Trimming left V 2 bases short and J 2 bases short, with 6 bases between. CDR1 is MNHNS, CDR2 SASEGT, per germline. The CDR3 consists of 13 residues. In nucleotides, the CDR3 is TGTGCCAGCAGTGAATCCAGAAACACTGAAGCTTTCTTT. Its protein product is CASSESRNTEAFF.

This clone was detected only a few times. The chain links TRBV6-1 to TRBJ1-5; maybe TRBD1 (6 bases). V lost 2 bases, J lost 2 bases, and 7 bases lay in between. The CDR3 loop spans 14 amino acids. Germline CDR1 MNHNS, CDR2 SASEGT. CDR3 sequence: CASSESGGNQPQHF. The CDR3, as DNA: TGTGCCAGCAGTGAATCAGGGGGCAATCAGCCCCAGCATTTT.

The rearrangement links TRBV6-5 to TRBJ1-6, with D maybe TRBD1 (5 bases). The CDR3 sequence is 14 residues long. V shed 5 bases and J shed 8 bases, with 13 bases lying between them. Per the germline V gene, CDR1 is MNHEY and CDR2 is SVGAGI. The CDR3 DNA follows: TGTGCCAGCAGTATATCTCGGGGGGATTCACCCCTCCACTTT. Its translation: CASSISRGDSPLHF.